This T cell receptor beta chain appears in the sequencing data of a study of neurological immune-mediated disorders. TCRdb re-derived calls from the 5' RACE reads in MiXCR, one entry per CDR3 protein. In the table there are tens of thousands of distinct CDR3 sequences, 8.5% to 10% of which are singletons. V was clipped by 3 bases and J by 0 bases, with 12 bases between them. Germline CDR1 SGHVS, CDR2 FQNEAQ. CDR3 length equals 15 residues. As for time point: longitudinal time-point 2. Many counts were recorded for this clonotype. The origin of this receptor is a man aged 25 to 40 in good health. The chain combines TRBV7-8 with TRBJ2-7, with D perhaps TRBD1 (6 bases). The sequenced material came from PBMCs. CDR3 amino acids: CASSFGQSSSYEQYF. CDR3 DNA: TGTGCCAGCAGCTTCGGACAGAGCTCCTCCTACGAGCAGTACTTC. The full variable domain, rest sourced from reference TRBV7-8 and TRBJ2-7, is GAGVSQSPRYKVAKRGQDVALRCDPISGHVSLFWYQQALGQGPEFLTYFQNEAQLDKSGLPSDRFFAERPEGSVSTLKIQRTQQEDSAVYLCASSFGQSSSYEQYFGPGTRLTVT.